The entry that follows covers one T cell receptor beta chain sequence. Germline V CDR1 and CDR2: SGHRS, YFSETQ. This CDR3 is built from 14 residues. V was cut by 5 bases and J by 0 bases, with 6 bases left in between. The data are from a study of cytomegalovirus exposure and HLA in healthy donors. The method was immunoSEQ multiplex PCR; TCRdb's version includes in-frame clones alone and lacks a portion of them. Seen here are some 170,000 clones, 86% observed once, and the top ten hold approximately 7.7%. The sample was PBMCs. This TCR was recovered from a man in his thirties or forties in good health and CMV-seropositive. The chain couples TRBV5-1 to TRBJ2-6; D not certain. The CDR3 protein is CASSKSSGANVLTF. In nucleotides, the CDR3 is TGCGCCAGCAGTAAATCCTCTGGGGCCAACGTCCTGACTTTC.